This section outlines one T cell receptor beta chain sequence together with its context. This clonotype occurred many times. There is no known antigen for this receptor. No base quality values were provided; no much bigger clone lies one nucleotide off. The data were obtained in a study of CD8+CD57+ T cells in acquired aplastic anemia (dated by TCRdb to 2016 to 2019). Looking at the study overall: Extracted DNA from sorted CD4+ and CD8+ cells averaged around 3.4 ug, ranging from about 0.19 to 30 ug. A CD8+CD57+ expansion meant a frequency higher than the mean frequency seen in healthy subjects. Findings and caveats that apply to the study as a whole: Roughly 30 CD8+ CDR3 sequences were shared between patients and controls but appeared highly expressed in patients and within their immunodominant clones. Between patients and healthy controls, no significant difference in CD8+ Simpson's diversity was found (P=0.060).

Profiling of TCR beta VDJ combinations and CDR3 sequences used genomic DNA as the template. An Illumina HiSeq 2000 was used for TCR repertoire sequencing. In the source study's methods: TRBV/TRBJ rearrangement plots, CDR3 size and DJ length profiles, and Simpson's diversity index were used to assess repertoires. The most abundant DNA sequence in the deep sequencing data was taken as the immunodominant clone. CDR3 amino acid sequences were screened for sharing across subjects and compared with published repertoires and the VDJdb database. In-frame beta chains were kept once TCRdb had trimmed the public reads at Q25 with fastp and called clones with MiXCR. Rows are combined by CDR3 protein, so each entry shows the most common genes and DNA. The V and J calls and clone size are TCRdb's, not the authors'. This sample gives 200,000 to 250,000 distinct CDR3 sequences in total; about 60% of them show up just once. The ten largest account for roughly 64% of the sample.

Expansion of CD8+CD57+ cells had been shown by flow cytometry in the patients chosen for sequencing. Every patient had severe acquired aplastic anemia, diagnosed using the International Study of Aplastic Anemia and Agranulocytosis and Camitta criteria. No therapy had been received by the patients at the time of blood sampling. In this study, sorted CD4+ and CD8+ T cells from the blood of healthy subjects and of severe aplastic anemia patients had their TCR repertoires deep-sequenced. In the USA, patient enrollment took place under clinicaltrials.gov protocols 00001620, 01623167, 00001397, 00071045, 00081523 and 00961064. Ficoll-Paque density gradient centrifugation was used to isolate peripheral blood mononuclear cells. CD4+ and CD8+ T cells were sorted by FACS or magnetic beads before DNA extraction. Reading the germline V gene gives CDR1 SGHTA and CDR2 FQGNSA. The trim is 0 bases for V and 1 base for J, with a gap of 5 bases between the germline ends. From its cysteine to its phenylalanine, the CDR3 spans 14 amino acids. Only the CDR3 DNA stays, 42 bases, in frame from base 1.

Sequencing was done on a sample of sorted CD4+, CD8+, or CD8+CD57+ T cells (not recorded which) from PBMCs. The rearrangement joined TRBV7-2 to TRBJ2-3; the D call could be TRBD1 or TRBD2, with each sharing 5 bases. This receptor was taken from a human donor with aplastic anemia. The nucleotide sequence reads TGTGCCAGCAGCTTAGCGGGGGGCACAGATACGCAGTATTTT. This gives the protein CASSLAGGTDTQYF.